A selection of T cell receptor beta chains follows, all from one sample in a study of HIV-infected children after antiretroviral therapy interruption. A single record per CDR3 protein comes from TCRdb applying MiXCR to the 3' RACE reads. Among about 46,000 distinct CDR3 sequences listed, approximately 4% were seen once. Sample: CD45RA+ CD4+ T cells from PBMCs, pooled from several time points, taken from a donor given antiretroviral therapy, either interrupted or continuous. Every receptor here comes from a pool of human donors with HIV. Both conserved end residues are part of each CDR3. The D gene is left open where the match is weak. Some rows have no size entry. The others give once, few or many, or a class for an expanded clone.

j_call d_call v_call clone_size cdr3_aa cdr3_nt
TRBJ2-1 TRBD2 TRBV4-1 . CASSQDQLAGVGQFF TGCGCCAGCAGCCAAGATCAACTAGCGGGGGTAGGGCAGTTCTTC
TRBJ2-2 . TRBV10-3 many CAISEERNTGELFF TGTGCCATCAGTGAGGAGAGGAACACCGGGGAGCTGTTTTTT
TRBJ2-5 TRBD1 TRBV19 many CASSAPPRGQKETQYF TGTGCCAGTAGTGCACCCCCACGGGGACAGAAAGAGACCCAGTACTTC
TRBJ2-3 . TRBV2 many CASSEGGGSQYF TGTGCCAGCAGTGAAGGAGGGGGTTCGCAGTATTTT
TRBJ1-3 . TRBV3-1 many CASSQQGAGNTIYF TGTGCCAGCAGCCAACAAGGGGCTGGAAACACCATATATTTT
TRBJ2-1 TRBD2 TRBV2 many CASSTSGGIQFF TGTGCCAGCAGTACGAGCGGGGGGATCCAGTTCTTC
TRBJ2-3 . TRBV20-1 many CSARDYQGTDTQYF TGCAGTGCTAGAGATTACCAGGGCACAGATACGCAGTATTTT
TRBJ1-5 . TRBV27 many CASSPSQGPSNQPQHF TGTGCCAGCAGTCCCTCCCAGGGACCTAGCAATCAGCCCCAGCATTTT
TRBJ2-1 . TRBV3-1 few CASSQRDGYNEQFF TGTGCCAGCAGCCAGCGGGACGGCTACAATGAGCAGTTCTTC
TRBJ2-7 . TRBV29-1 many CSVGRDRGHEQYF TGCAGCGTGGGCCGGGACCGGGGCCACGAGCAGTACTTC
TRBJ2-7 . TRBV20-1 many CSVGRPTYEQYF TGCAGTGTCGGCAGGCCTACCTACGAGCAGTACTTC
TRBJ2-5 . TRBV20-1 many CSARTDQETQYF TGCAGTGCCCGGACAGACCAAGAGACCCAGTACTTC
TRBJ1-1 . TRBV29-1 many CSREGNTEAFF TGCAGCCGGGAGGGGAACACTGAAGCTTTCTTT
TRBJ1-3 . TRBV12-3/TRBV12-4 many CASSLSHPQNTIYF TGTGCCAGCAGTTTATCCCATCCCCAGAACACCATATATTTT
TRBJ2-1 . TRBV23-1 . CASSPGRTHSYNEQFF TGCGCCAGCAGTCCGGGCAGGACCCACTCCTACAATGAGCAGTTCTTC
TRBJ2-3 TRBD2 TRBV3-1 many CASSQTSGGPLTDTQYF TGTGCCAGCAGCCAAACTAGCGGGGGGCCACTCACAGATACGCAGTATTTT
TRBJ1-1 . TRBV18 once CVSSPTSINTEAFF TGTGTCAGCTCACCAACCTCAATAAACACTGAAGCTTTCTTT
TRBJ2-3 . TRBV9 . CASSVLTDTQYF TGTGCCAGCAGCGTACTTACAGATACGCAGTATTTT
TRBJ2-3 TRBD1 TRBV7-9 many CASRTLRDRATDTQYF TGTGCCAGCAGGACTCTCCGGGACAGGGCCACAGATACGCAGTATTTT
TRBJ1-5 . TRBV15 many CATSRAGSNQPQHF TGTGCCACCAGCAGAGCCGGTAGCAATCAGCCCCAGCATTTT
TRBJ2-3 TRBD1 TRBV5-1 . CASSLRGTGGIGDTQYF TGCGCCAGCAGCCTTAGGGGGACAGGAGGAATTGGAGATACGCAGTATTTT
TRBJ2-3 TRBD1 TRBV3-1 many CASSQGTGGADTQYF TGTGCCAGCAGCCAAGGGACAGGGGGCGCAGATACGCAGTATTTT
TRBJ2-1 TRBD2 TRBV11-2 . CASSLVATSGSYNEQFF TGTGCCAGCAGCTTAGTAGCGACTAGCGGTTCCTACAATGAGCAGTTCTTC
TRBJ2-6 TRBD1 TRBV6-5 many CASRSTGGAGANVLTF TGTGCCAGCAGAAGCACAGGGGGCGCTGGGGCCAACGTCCTGACTTTC
TRBJ2-1 . TRBV10-2 many CASRGIYNEQFF TGCGCCAGCAGGGGGATCTACAATGAGCAGTTCTTC
TRBJ2-7 . TRBV29-1 few CSVAPFPVGEQYF TGCAGCGTCGCCCCCTTCCCGGTCGGGGAGCAGTACTTC
TRBJ2-3 TRBD1 TRBV28 many CASTKYRGADTQYF TGTGCCAGCACCAAGTACAGGGGCGCAGATACGCAGTATTTT
TRBJ2-2 . TRBV12-3/TRBV12-4 . CASSDAGQLNTGELFF TGTGCCAGCAGTGATGCCGGACAGCTTAACACCGGGGAGCTGTTTTTT
TRBJ2-1 . TRBV11-2 many CASSFSMGPYNEQFF TGTGCCAGCAGCTTTTCTATGGGGCCCTACAATGAGCAGTTCTTC
TRBJ2-7 . TRBV5-1 many CASSLEPYEQYF TGCGCCAGCAGCTTGGAACCCTACGAGCAGTACTTC
TRBJ1-1 . TRBV7-6 many CASSPREGENTEAFF TGTGCCAGCAGCCCGCGAGAGGGTGAGAACACTGAAGCTTTCTTT
TRBJ1-2 . TRBV11-2 . CASSSIREINYGYTF TGTGCCAGCAGCTCCATCCGGGAAATAAACTATGGCTACACCTTC
TRBJ1-4 . TRBV2 many CASTPLVVGSEKLFF TGTGCCAGCACCCCTCTAGTAGTTGGCTCCGAAAAACTGTTTTTT
TRBJ2-5 . TRBV27 few CASSLRTAETQYF TGTGCCAGCAGTTTAAGGACAGCAGAGACCCAGTACTTC
TRBJ1-2 . TRBV10-3 . CAISESETYGYTF TGTGCCATCAGTGAGTCAGAGACCTATGGCTACACCTTC
TRBJ1-2 . TRBV27 . CASSLYRETNYGYTF TGTGCCAGCAGTTTATATCGGGAGACCAACTATGGCTACACCTTC
TRBJ2-3 TRBD1 TRBV7-8 many CASSLGRQGSDTQYF TGTGCCAGCAGCTTAGGAAGACAGGGTTCAGATACGCAGTATTTT
TRBJ2-1 TRBD1 TRBV29-1 many CSASQGAGNEQFF TGCAGCGCTTCCCAGGGGGCTGGCAATGAGCAGTTCTTC
TRBJ2-3 . TRBV6-1 few CASTTRWGADTQYF TGTGCCAGTACCACTCGATGGGGGGCAGATACGCAGTATTTT
TRBJ2-3 . TRBV2 few CASSSSSWEPQYF TGTGCCAGCAGTTCCTCATCGTGGGAACCGCAGTATTTT
TRBJ2-4 . TRBV2 many CASNAFRDIQYF TGTGCCAGCAACGCGTTTAGGGACATTCAGTACTTC
TRBJ2-7 . TRBV12-3/TRBV12-4 many CASSSPGIDYEQYF TGTGCCAGCAGTTCCCCAGGGATAGACTACGAGCAGTACTTC
TRBJ2-1 TRBD2 TRBV7-2 many CASSFAPGLGYNEQFF TGTGCCAGCAGCTTCGCTCCGGGACTAGGGTACAATGAGCAGTTCTTC
TRBJ2-7 . TRBV10-3 many CAIGLASYEQYF TGTGCCATCGGTTTGGCCTCCTACGAGCAGTACTTC
TRBJ1-1 . TRBV5-6 many CASSLQGTTEAFF TGTGCCAGCAGCTTACAGGGAACCACTGAAGCTTTCTTT
TRBJ1-5 . TRBV5-6 many CASSFARNQPQHF TGTGCCAGCAGCTTTGCCAGAAATCAGCCCCAGCATTTT
TRBJ1-1 . TRBV6-2/TRBV6-3 many CASIKTVGTEAFF TGTGCCAGCATTAAAACGGTAGGGACTGAAGCTTTCTTT
TRBJ1-2 . TRBV18 many CASSPRVIVRGTANYGYTF TGTGCCAGCTCACCACGAGTAATAGTCCGGGGCACAGCTAACTATGGCTACACCTTC
TRBJ1-2 . TRBV10-3 many CAISVEGNYGYTF TGTGCCATCAGTGTGGAAGGAAACTATGGCTACACCTTC
TRBJ2-3 . TRBV12-3/TRBV12-4 many CASSFLVGDGRTDTQYF TGTGCCAGCAGTTTTCTTGTGGGAGATGGACGCACAGATACGCAGTATTTT